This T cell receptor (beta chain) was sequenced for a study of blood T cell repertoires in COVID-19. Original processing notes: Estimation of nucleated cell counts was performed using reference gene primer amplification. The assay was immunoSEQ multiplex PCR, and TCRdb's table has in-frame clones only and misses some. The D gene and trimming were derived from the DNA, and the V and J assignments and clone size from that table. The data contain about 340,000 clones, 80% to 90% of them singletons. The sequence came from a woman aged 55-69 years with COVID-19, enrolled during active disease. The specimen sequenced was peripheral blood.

The CDR3 DNA sequence: TGTGCCAGCAGTTTATCCCGACAGGGCCCAATCACAGATACGCAGTATTTT. Its translation is CASSLSRQGPITDTQYF. The rearrangement joins TRBV27 to TRBJ2-3; 7 nucleotides line up with TRBD1. Germline lookup yields CDR1 MNHEY and CDR2 SMNVEV (reference sequence). CDR3 length equals 17 residues. The V gene end was trimmed by 0 bases and the J gene end by 2 bases; junction bases not matched to a gene: 8.